Sequencing of this TCR beta chain was carried out in a study of T cell responses to AZD1222 COVID-19 vaccine. The V gene's germline CDR1 is MNHEY and CDR2 SVGEGT. The CDR3 covers 19 residues. The V gene end was trimmed by 1 base and the J gene end by 7 bases; junction bases not matched to a gene: 16. Repertoires were generated with immunoSEQ multiplex PCR, while TCRdb's copy carries only in-frame clones and drops some. The top ten clones hold 3.9% of a sample with more than 95,000 clones, 70% to 90% of them seen once. The input for sequencing was peripheral blood, taken on day 0 of MenACWY control vaccination. The genes are TRBV6-2 or TRBV6-3 and TRBJ2-1; 10 bases align to TRBD1. This sequence originates from an adult in good health. The CDR3 nucleotides are TGTGCCAGCAGTTACTTGGGCCTCCCGGGACAGGGGAAGGGGAATGAGCAGTTCTTC. It translates to CASSYLGLPGQGKGNEQFF.